Only a few counts were recorded for the clone carrying this TCR beta chain. The sample comes from a study of blood T cell repertoires in COVID-19. Whole-study context: The samples span acute and convalescent COVID-19 from the United States, Italy and Spain. From T cells, B-cell-depleted T cells, or PBMCs came the material, which was cDNA or gDNA.

The germline gives CDR1 MGHRA, CDR2 YSYEKL. V lost 2 bases and J lost 4, with 15 bases in between. This CDR3 spans 15 amino acids. As originally analysed: For nucleated cells, counts were estimated from reference gene primer amplification. The repertoire was sequenced with immunoSEQ multiplex PCR; TCRdb's copy has only in-frame clones and lacks some. From that table come the V and J calls and clone size; the DNA was used to work out D and trimming. The sample carries hundreds of thousands of clones, around 85% recorded once. The chain links TRBV4-1 to TRBJ2-7; weak D call: TRBD2 (5 bases). The sequence was obtained from a woman younger than 35 with acute or convalescent COVID-19. What was sequenced was peripheral blood. CDR3 sequence (DNA): TGCGCCAGCAGCCAAATAAGCGGAAACATATACGAGCAGTACTTC. It is translated as CASSQISGNIYEQYF.